This T cell receptor beta chain comes out of a study of early T cells in non-severe SARS-CoV-2 infection. This clonotype was counted between two and nine times. At one boundary the junction diverges from the germline segment, which might be a read error. The CDR3 has 14 residues. Using its own MiXCR run on the 5' RACE reads, TCRdb lists one record per CDR3 protein. The data show tens of thousands of distinct CDR3 sequences, roughly 14% seen once. The chain is built from TRBV12-3 or TRBV12-4 and TRBJ2-1; TRBD2 aligns across 10 bases. The source is an adult who was a healthcare worker with PCR-confirmed SARS-CoV-2 infection or an uninfected control (not recorded which). The sample consisted of whole blood. The DNA of the CDR3 is TGTGCCAGCAGTATAGCGGGGGGTAACAATGAGCAGTTCTTC. Translated, it gives CASSIAGGNNEQFF.